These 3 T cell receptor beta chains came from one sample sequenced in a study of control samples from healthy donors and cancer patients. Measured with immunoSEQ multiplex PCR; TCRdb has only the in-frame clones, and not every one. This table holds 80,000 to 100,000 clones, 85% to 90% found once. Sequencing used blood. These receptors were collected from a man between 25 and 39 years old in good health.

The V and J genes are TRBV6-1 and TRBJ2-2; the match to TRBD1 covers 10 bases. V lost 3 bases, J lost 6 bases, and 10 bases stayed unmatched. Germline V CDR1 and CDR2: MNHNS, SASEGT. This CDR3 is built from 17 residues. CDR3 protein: CASSEPRTGGLAGELFF. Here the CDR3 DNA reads TGTGCCAGCAGTGAGCCGAGGACAGGGGGTCTAGCCGGGGAGCTGTTTTTT.

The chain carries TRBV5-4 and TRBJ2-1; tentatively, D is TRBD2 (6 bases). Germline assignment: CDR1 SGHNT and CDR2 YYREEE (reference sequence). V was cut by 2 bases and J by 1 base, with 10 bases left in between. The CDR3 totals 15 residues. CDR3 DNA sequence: TGTGCCAGCAGCTTTGGCGGGGTTTCCTACAATGAGCAGTTCTTC. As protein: CASSFGGVSYNEQFF.

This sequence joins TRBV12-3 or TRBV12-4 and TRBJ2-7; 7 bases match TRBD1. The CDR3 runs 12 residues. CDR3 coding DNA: TGTGCCAGCAGTTTAATGTCAGGGACAGTTTTTGTC. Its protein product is CASSLMSGTVFV.